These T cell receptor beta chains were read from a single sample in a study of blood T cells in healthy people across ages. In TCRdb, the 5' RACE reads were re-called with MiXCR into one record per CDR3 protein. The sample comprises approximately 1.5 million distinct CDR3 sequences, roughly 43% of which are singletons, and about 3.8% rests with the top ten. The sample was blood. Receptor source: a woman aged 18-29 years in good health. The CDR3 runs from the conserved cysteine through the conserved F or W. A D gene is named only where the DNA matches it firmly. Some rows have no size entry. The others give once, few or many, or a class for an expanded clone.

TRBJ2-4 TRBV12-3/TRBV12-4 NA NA TGTGCCACCGCCGGACAGCCCTTACTAAACATTCAGTACTTC CATAGQPLLNIQYF
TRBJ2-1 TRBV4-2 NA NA TGTGCCAGCAGCATAAAGCACCCTGGTAATGGGCAGTTCTTC CASSIKHPGNGQFF
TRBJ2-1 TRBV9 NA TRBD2 TGTGCCAGCAGCCTTGGTGGACTAGCGGGAGTCGGTGAGCAGTTCTTC CASSLGGLAGVGEQFF
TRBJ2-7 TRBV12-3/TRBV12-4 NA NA TGTGCCACTGGGGCCGGGACCTACGAGCAGTACTTC CATGAGTYEQYF
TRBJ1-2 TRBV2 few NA TGTGCCAGCAGTGAAGTGGATTTGGATGGCTACACCTTC CASSEVDLDGYTF
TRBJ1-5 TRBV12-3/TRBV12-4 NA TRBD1 TGTGCCAGCAGCTCCGGGACAGGGGGTCTGCCCCAGCATTTT CASSSGTGGLPQHF
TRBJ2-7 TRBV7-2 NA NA TGTGCCAGCAGCTTGTCGTTTTGGGACGAGCAGTACTTC CASSLSFWDEQYF
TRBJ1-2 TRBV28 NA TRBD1 TGTGCCAGCAGTTCAGTGACAGGGCCTGGCTACACCTTC CASSSVTGPGYTF
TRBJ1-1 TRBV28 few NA TGTGCCACCCCGGGACAATGGAACACTGAAGCTTTCTTT CATPGQWNTEAFF
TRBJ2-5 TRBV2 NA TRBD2 TGTGCCAGCAGGGACTACGGGGGGGCAAAAGAGACCCGGTACTTC CASRDYGGAKETRYF
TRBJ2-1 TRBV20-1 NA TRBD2 TGCAGTGCTAGACTAGCGGGGGGGTACGGGAATGAGCAGTTCTTC CSARLAGGYGNEQFF
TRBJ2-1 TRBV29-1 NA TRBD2 TGCAGCGTTACTCCTTCGGGGCGGGGGTTCAACAATGAGCAGTTCTTC CSVTPSGRGFNNEQFF
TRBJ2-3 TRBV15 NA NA TGTGCCACCAGCAGAACAAAGACATGGAGCACAGATACGCAGTATTTT CATSRTKTWSTDTQYF
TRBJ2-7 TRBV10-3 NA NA TGTGCCATCAGTGCCGGGACCGGTTCCTACGAGCAGTACTTC CAISAGTGSYEQYF
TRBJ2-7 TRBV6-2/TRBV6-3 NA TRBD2 TGTGCCAGCAGTTACTCGACCCACGGGGGGGCCTACGAGCAGTACTTC CASSYSTHGGAYEQYF
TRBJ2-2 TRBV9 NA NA TGTGCCAGCAGCGTAGTGCCGAACACCGGGGAGCTGTTTTTT CASSVVPNTGELFF
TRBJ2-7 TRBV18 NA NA TGTGCCAGCTCACCGGGGGACGTACACACCTACGAGCAGTACTTC CASSPGDVHTYEQYF
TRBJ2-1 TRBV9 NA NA TGTGCCAGCAGCGTAGTAGGGTCGGTCAGGGAAAATGAGCAGTTCTTC CASSVVGSVRENEQFF
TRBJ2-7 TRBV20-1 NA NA TGCAGTGCTAGAGATTCGGACCGGGGTGGAATTTCGGCCCACGAGCAGTACTTC CSARDSDRGGISAHEQYF
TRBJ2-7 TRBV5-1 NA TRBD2 TGCGCCAGCAGACAAGCGGGGAGCTCCTACGAGCAGTACTTC CASRQAGSSYEQYF
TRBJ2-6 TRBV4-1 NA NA TGCGCCAGCAGCTACCCCGGGTCGGTGGGGGCCAACGTCCTGACTTTC CASSYPGSVGANVLTF
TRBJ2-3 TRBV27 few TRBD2 TGTGCCAGCAGACCTAGCGGGAGATCGGATACGCAGTATTTT CASRPSGRSDTQYF
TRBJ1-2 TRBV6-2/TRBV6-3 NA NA TGTGCCAGCAGTTTCCAGGCAGCTTATGGCTACACCTTC CASSFQAAYGYTF
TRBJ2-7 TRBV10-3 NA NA TGTGCCATCAGTGAGTCGTCCAGCTCCTACGAGCAGTACTTC CAISESSSSYEQYF
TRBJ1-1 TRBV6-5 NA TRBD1 TGTGCCAGCACAGACAGGGGAGTCACTGAAGCTTTCTTT CASTDRGVTEAFF
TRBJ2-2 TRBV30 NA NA TGTGCCTGGGGTTATGCCACCGGGGAGCTGTTTTTT CAWGYATGELFF
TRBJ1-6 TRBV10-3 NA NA TGTGCCCACCGAGGGGAGTATAATTCACCCCTCCACTTT CAHRGEYNSPLHF
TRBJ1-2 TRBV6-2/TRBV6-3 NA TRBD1 TGTGCCAGCAGTTGCGGGACAGGGTTTGGCTACACCTTC CASSCGTGFGYTF
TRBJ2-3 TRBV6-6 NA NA TGTGCCAGCAGTCCACCCCGGGAGCTCAGCACAGATACGCAGTATTTT CASSPPRELSTDTQYF
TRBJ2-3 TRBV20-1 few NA TGCAGTGCTAGGACTAACAGCCCAGATACGCAGTATTTT CSARTNSPDTQYF
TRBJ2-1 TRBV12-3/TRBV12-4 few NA TGTGCCAGCAGTCCAGGGGTCCCTCTTAATGAGCAGTTCTTC CASSPGVPLNEQFF
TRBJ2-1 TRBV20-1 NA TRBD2 TGCAGTGCTAGAGTTCCGGGACTAGCGGGACTCCAGGGTGAGACCCAGTTCTTC CSARVPGLAGLQGETQFF
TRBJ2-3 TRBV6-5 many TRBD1 TGTGCCAGCAGTTACGTAGGGGGCCTAACAGATACGCAGTATTTT CASSYVGGLTDTQYF
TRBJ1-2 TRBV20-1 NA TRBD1 TGCAGTGCAATACGGGACAGGGGAAGCGATGGCTACACCTTC CSAIRDRGSDGYTF
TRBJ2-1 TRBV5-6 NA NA TGTGCCAGCAGCTTGAAACTTTCAAACGGGTACAATGAGCAGTTCTTC CASSLKLSNGYNEQFF
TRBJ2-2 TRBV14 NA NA TGTGCCAGCAGCGTACGGACTCGCGACACCGGGGAGCTGTTTTTT CASSVRTRDTGELFF
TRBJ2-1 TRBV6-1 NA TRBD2 TGTGCCAGCAGTGAAATGACTAGCGCGTTTGGTGAGCAGTTCTTC CASSEMTSAFGEQFF
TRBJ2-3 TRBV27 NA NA TGTGCCAGCAGCTTTAACGGAGGGACTTTAAGCACAGATACGCAGTATTTT CASSFNGGTLSTDTQYF
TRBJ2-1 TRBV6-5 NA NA TGTGCCAGCAGTTACTCGACAAGCACAATTCAGCAGTTCTTC CASSYSTSTIQQFF
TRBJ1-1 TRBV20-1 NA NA TGCAGTGCTAGAGATTCACGGAGGTTAGCGGGAGGCACTGAAGCTTTCTTT CSARDSRRLAGGTEAFF
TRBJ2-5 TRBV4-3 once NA TGCGCCAGCAGCCAAGACCCAACTAGCTATGCTGAGCAGTACTTC CASSQDPTSYAEQYF
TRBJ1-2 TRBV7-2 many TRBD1 TGTGCCAGCAGTTTAGGGGGCACTAACTATGGCTACACCTTC CASSLGGTNYGYTF
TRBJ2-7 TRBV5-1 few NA TGCGCCAGCAGCTTGGCTGCGGGACAGCACTACGAGCAGTACTTC CASSLAAGQHYEQYF
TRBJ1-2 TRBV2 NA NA TGTGCCAGCGATAGGGAGGACTATGGCTACACCTTC CASDREDYGYTF
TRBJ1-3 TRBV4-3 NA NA TGCGCCAGCAGCCAAGACTCGGGCCCGGTAGGAAACACCATATATTTT CASSQDSGPVGNTIYF